This passage covers 10 T cell receptor beta chains from one sample sequenced in a study of breast tumors, draining lymph nodes, adjacent tissues. TCRdb re-called the multiplex PCR reads with MiXCR, one entry per CDR3 protein. Seen here are about 31,000 distinct CDR3 sequences, roughly two thirds observed once, and the top ten hold about a sixth. The sample consisted of breast tumor tissue. The receptor source for this set is a female donor with breast cancer. Some clones in this sample may be carry-over from other donors' samples.

The gene calls are TRBV2 and TRBJ1-2; maybe TRBD1 (5 bases). The CDR3 is made up of 13 amino acids. Germline loops: CDR1 SNHLY, CDR2 FYNNEI. Trimming took off 4 bases at V and 6 bases at J, with 12 bases between the two ends. CDR3 in DNA: TGTGCCAGCAGTGGGGAGGCCAGGGATGGCTACACCTTC. Encoded protein: CASSGEARDGYTF.

This sequence joins TRBV12-3 or TRBV12-4 and TRBJ2-7; tentative D call: TRBD1 (5 bases). V was clipped by 2 bases and J by 3 bases, with 11 bases between them. The CDR3 spans 14 residues. The CDR3 region is CASSLQQVDYEQYF. The CDR3 region has the DNA TGTGCCAGCAGTTTACAACAGGTGGACTACGAGCAGTACTTC.

This clonotype was detected only a few times. The chain employs TRBV6-5 and TRBJ1-1; the match to TRBD1 covers 10 bases. The germline V gene has CDR1 MNHEY and CDR2 SVGAGI. The CDR3 has 17 residues. The V and J ends lost 2 bases and 0 bases, in that order; junction bases with no gene match: 6. The CDR3 loop is CASSYATGTGVNTEAFF. The CDR3 DNA reads TGTGCCAGCAGTTACGCCACCGGGACAGGGGTGAACACTGAAGCTTTCTTT.

The gene calls are TRBV12-3 or TRBV12-4 and TRBJ2-3; TRBD2 aligns across 14 bases. The CDR3 extends over 17 amino acids. V was pared by 6 bases and J by 4 bases, with 9 bases of the junction left unmatched. The CDR3, as DNA: TGTGCCAGCAGCGCGACTAGCGGGGGGGCCCTGGCAGATACGCAGTATTTT. Residues: CASSATSGGALADTQYF.

CDR3 sequence (DNA): TGTGCCAGCAGCTTATTATTAGGTGTAGCGGGGGGCCTGAACTACGAGCAGTACTTC. Its translation is CASSLLLGVAGGLNYEQYF. The chain employs TRBV7-2 and TRBJ2-7; 10 bases are shared with TRBD2. CDR3 size: 19 residues. Germline-derived CDR1 and CDR2 are SGHTA and FQGNSA. V shed 2 bases and J 3 bases; nucleotides not matched to a gene: 16. The whole variable domain, filled in from reference TRBV7-2 and TRBJ2-7, reads GAGVSQSPSNKVTEKGKDVELRCDPISGHTALYWYRQSLGQGLEFLIYFQGNSAPDKSGLPSDRFSAERTGGSVSTLTIQRTQQEDSAVYLCASSLLLGVAGGLNYEQYFGPGTRLTVT.

The chain joins TRBV5-1 to TRBJ1-6; 8 nucleotides match TRBD1. Trimming at V came to 4 bases and at J to 6 bases, leaving 3 bases not matched to a gene. The CDR3 sequence is 14 residues long. The germline V gene encodes CDR1 SGHRS and CDR2 YFSETQ. Here the CDR3 DNA reads TGCGCCAGCAGCAGAACAGGGGGTAATTCACCCCTCCACTTT. It encodes CASSRTGGNSPLHF.

The CDR3 region has the DNA TGTGCCAGCAGCTTAAGCACAGGGAGGAATCAGCCCCAGCATTTT. Protein sequence: CASSLSTGRNQPQHF. V and J are TRBV7-2 and TRBJ1-5; D might be TRBD1 (6 bases). The germline gives CDR1 SGHTA, CDR2 FQGNSA. Trimming left V 2 bases short and J 4 bases short, with 12 bases between. This CDR3 spans 15 amino acids.

As regards this clonotype: Germline and junction disagree at one end, which may indicate a read error. This rearrangement joins TRBV19 to TRBJ2-2; the D gene is possibly TRBD2 (5 bases). Germline CDR1 and CDR2: LNHDA and SQIVND (reference sequence). This CDR3 is 13 amino acids long. In DNA form, the CDR3 reads TGTGCCAGTGGCCTGTTGGGAATCGGGGTGCTGTTTTTT. Protein sequence: CASGLLGIGVLFF.

Notes on this clonotype: An end of the junction differs from the germline gene, which may be a read error. The J gene is TRBJ1-6, the V gene TRBV12-3 or TRBV12-4; TRBD1 aligns across 8 bases. CDR3 length: 16 amino acids. CDR3 nucleotides: TGTGCCAGCAGTGTAGCAGGGGGCAGGTATGATTCACCCCTCCACTTT. Translating gives CASSVAGGRYDSPLHF.

Points on this clonotype: At one boundary the junction diverges from the germline segment, which might be a read error. The V gene is TRBV11-2, the J gene TRBJ2-2; tentative D call: TRBD2 (6 bases). The germline V gene has CDR1 SGHAT and CDR2 FQNNGV. The CDR3 is made up of 14 amino acids. Here the CDR3 reads CASSQDRKGGELSF. The CDR3 DNA reads TGTGCCAGCAGCCAAGATCGAAAAGGCGGGGAGCTGTCTTTT. Using reference TRBV11-2 and TRBJ2-2 for the parts outside the CDR3, the full variable domain is EAGVAQSPRYKIIEKRQSVAFWCNPISGHATLYWYQQILGQGPKLLIQFQNNGVVDDSQLPKDRFSAERLKGVDSTLKIQPAKLEDSAVYLCASSQDRKGGELSFGEGSRLTVL.